This TCR beta chain was identified during a study of T cells in localized non-small cell lung cancer. TCRdb keeps only in-frame clones here, not all; method: immunoSEQ multiplex PCR. In the table there are about 82,000 clones, less than 85% of which are singletons. Trimming took off 8 bases at V and 6 bases at J, with 17 bases between the two ends. The CDR3 covers 14 residues. CDR1 is LNHDA, CDR2 SQIVND, per germline (reference sequence). The sequenced sample was PBMCs, obtained before any cancer treatment. The chain is built from TRBV19 and TRBJ2-1; a possible D gene is TRBD2 (6 bases). The source is a man aged 40 to 70 with stage II squamous cell lung carcinoma. CDR3 DNA sequence: TGTGCCAGTGGGAAGGGACTGGCCCCCAATGAGCAGTTCTTC. Translation: CASGKGLAPNEQFF.